The source of this TCR beta chain is a study of cytomegalovirus exposure and HLA in healthy donors. Profiled with immunoSEQ multiplex PCR; TCRdb holds only in-frame clones, not every one. The sample has about 120,000 clones, approximately 88% seen once. V was clipped by 4 bases and J by 8 bases, with 6 bases between them. Germline CDR1 is SGHDN and CDR2 is FVKESK. This CDR3 spans 11 amino acids. The origin of this receptor is a man between 18 and 35 years old in good health and CMV-seronegative. Sequencing input: PBMCs. The chain combines TRBV14 with TRBJ2-1; D is unclear. CDR3 bases: TGTGCCAGCAGCCGCGTGGATGAGCAGTTCTTC. Its protein product is CASSRVDEQFF.